This TCR beta chain stems from a study of CD8+ T cells in alopecia areata. In the study overall: Patients in the treated group were given tofacitinib by mouth, 5 to 10 mg twice a day. Dosing spanned 6 to 18 months on tofacitinib, then 6 months off drug.

With respect to this clone: What it recognizes is unknown.

RNA was extracted and reverse transcribed into cDNA as the sequencing template. TCRdb's table, derived via immunoSEQ multiplex PCR, lists solely in-frame clones and lacks some. Here the sample spans some 7,500 clones, about 60% being singletons. Collected material from alopecia areata patients comprised lesional scalp punch biopsies and peripheral blood. The V gene's germline CDR1 is KGHSH and CDR2 LQKENI. J was trimmed by 12 bases and V by 6 bases; bases with no gene match: 11. CDR3 length: 13 residues. Study-wide results and limits: Clonality was higher in lesional than normal scalp, especially in alopecia totalis/universalis.

The V call is TRBV18, the J call TRBJ2-1; TRBD1 matches at 7 bases. The specimen was skin, collected at week 0. The origin of this receptor is a human donor with alopecia areata. CDR3 residues: CASSIDRAYAQFF. As DNA, the CDR3 is TGTGCCAGCTCCATAGACAGGGCATATGCGCAGTTCTTC.